The sequence of this T cell receptor beta chain was determined in a study of T cells after yellow fever vaccination. Regarding the study as a whole: After the booster, 96% of CD4 and about nine tenths of CD8 primary-response clones were re-detected. Abundant clonotypes from the bulk population could contaminate FACS-sorted repertoires. The secondary response showed a weaker magnitude and a faster peak, day 5 versus 15.

One entry per CDR3 protein results from TCRdb running MiXCR on the 5' RACE reads. The sample holds about 350,000 distinct CDR3 sequences, approximately 10% seen once. The V and J ends lost 6 bases and 0 bases respectively, with 12 bases between them. Germline assignment: CDR1 MNHNS and CDR2 SASEGT. CDR3 length equals 15 residues. This clonotype was observed a handful of times. Its antigen is unidentified. This receptor was identified in a young man who received the YFV17D yellow fever vaccine. This sequence joins TRBV6-1 and TRBJ2-1; D is possibly TRBD1 (6 bases). Material: PBMCs, obtained on the day of the first yellow fever vaccination. The CDR3 nucleotides read TGTGCCAGCAGAGGACAGCATAGCTCCTACAATGAGCAGTTCTTC. It translates to CASRGQHSSYNEQFF.